What follows are 5 T cell receptor beta chains derived from one specimen sequenced in a study of control samples from healthy donors and cancer patients. TCRdb's table, derived via immunoSEQ multiplex PCR, lists solely in-frame clones and lacks some. The data show about 58,000 clones, with roughly 90% seen just once and approximately 5.9% held by the top ten. The sequenced sample was PBMCs. All receptors come from a man in his sixties with colorectal cancer.

The chain employs TRBV5-1 and TRBJ2-5; possibly TRBD1 or TRBD2 for D (6 bases each). Trimming took off 4 bases at V and 7 bases at J, with 17 bases between the two ends. The CDR3 length is 14 residues. Germline CDR1 and CDR2: SGHRS and YFSETQ. The CDR3 here is CASSAGHRDGTQYF. The CDR3 DNA reads TGCGCCAGCAGCGCGGGACACCGAGACGGGACCCAGTACTTC.

The chain joins TRBV7-3 to TRBJ1-1; maybe TRBD1 (6 bases). V was trimmed by 5 bases and J by 1 base, leaving 8 bases between them. CDR1 is SGHTA, CDR2 FQGTGA, per germline. The CDR3 runs 13 residues. DNA for the CDR3: TGTGCCAGCAGCGTGGGACAGAACACTGAAGCTTTCTTT. Residues: CASSVGQNTEAFF.

V and J are TRBV6-5 and TRBJ1-3; D is possibly TRBD1 (6 bases). The V end was cut by 9 bases, the J end by 3 bases, with 15 bases between. This CDR3 has 14 amino acids. Germline values: CDR1 MNHEY, CDR2 SVGAGI. The CDR3 DNA follows: TGTGCCAGTGGCGGGGGACAAGGTGGAAACACCATATATTTT. Translated: CASGGGQGGNTIYF.

This sequence joins TRBV5-4 and TRBJ2-6; D is possibly TRBD1 (6 bases). Per the germline V gene, CDR1 is SGHNT and CDR2 is YYREEE (reference sequence). The CDR3 has 18 amino acids. V gave up 4 bases and J gave up 0 bases, with 17 bases separating them. The CDR3 reads CASSPARGRGSGANVLTF. As DNA, the CDR3 is TGTGCCAGCAGCCCAGCCCGGGGCAGGGGCTCTGGGGCCAACGTCCTGACTTTC.

The chain combines TRBV18 with TRBJ1-4, with D uncertain. V was trimmed by 3 bases and J by 0 bases, leaving 11 bases between them. This CDR3 comprises 16 residues. Germline assignment: CDR1 KGHSH and CDR2 LQKENI. In DNA, the CDR3 is TGTGCCAGCTCACCTTACCGCCCCGCAACTAATGAAAAACTGTTTTTT. Its translation is CASSPYRPATNEKLFF.